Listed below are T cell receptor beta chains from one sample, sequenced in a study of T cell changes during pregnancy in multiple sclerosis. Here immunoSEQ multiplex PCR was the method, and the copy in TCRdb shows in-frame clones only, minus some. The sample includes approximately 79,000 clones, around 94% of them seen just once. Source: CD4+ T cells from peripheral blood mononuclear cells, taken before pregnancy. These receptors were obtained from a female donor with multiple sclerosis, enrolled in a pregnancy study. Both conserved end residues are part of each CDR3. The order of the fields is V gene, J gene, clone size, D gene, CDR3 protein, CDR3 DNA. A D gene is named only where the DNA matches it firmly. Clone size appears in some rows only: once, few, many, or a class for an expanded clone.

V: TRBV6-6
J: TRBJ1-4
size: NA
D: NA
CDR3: CASSYLIRGNEKLFF
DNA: TGTGCCAGCAGTTACCTCATCAGGGGTAATGAAAAACTGTTTTTT

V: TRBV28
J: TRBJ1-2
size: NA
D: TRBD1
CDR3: CASRPGGSYGYTF
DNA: TGTGCCAGCAGACCAGGGGGCAGCTATGGCTACACCTTC

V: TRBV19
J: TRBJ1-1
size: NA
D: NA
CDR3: CASHQSHRDGLNTEAFF
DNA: TGTGCCAGTCACCAAAGCCACAGGGACGGACTGAACACTGAAGCTTTCTTT

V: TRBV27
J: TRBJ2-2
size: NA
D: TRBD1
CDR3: CASSLGTGEGELFF
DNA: TGTGCCAGCAGTTTAGGGACAGGGGAAGGGGAGCTGTTTTTT

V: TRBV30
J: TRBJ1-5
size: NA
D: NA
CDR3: CAWSPGSGGNQPQHF
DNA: TGTGCCTGGAGTCCGGGTTCCGGGGGCAATCAGCCCCAGCATTTT

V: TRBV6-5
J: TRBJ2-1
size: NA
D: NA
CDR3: CASSYSRGTLGNEQFF
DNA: TGTGCCAGCAGTTACTCACGGGGGACCCTCGGGAATGAGCAGTTCTTC

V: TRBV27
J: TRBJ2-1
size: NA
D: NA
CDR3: CASSPWVRDEQFF
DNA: TGTGCCAGCAGTCCCTGGGTGCGGGATGAGCAGTTCTTC

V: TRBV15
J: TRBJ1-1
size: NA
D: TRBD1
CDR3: CATSRGQDREAFF
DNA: TGTGCCACCAGCCGAGGACAGGACCGTGAAGCTTTCTTT

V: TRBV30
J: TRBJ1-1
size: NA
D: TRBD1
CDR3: CAWRQGGDTEAFF
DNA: TGTGCCTGGCGACAGGGAGGCGACACTGAAGCTTTCTTT

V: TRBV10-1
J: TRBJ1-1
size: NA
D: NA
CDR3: CASEGVNCMNTEAFF
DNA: TGCGCCAGCGAAGGGGTAAACTGCATGAACACTGAAGCTTTCTTT

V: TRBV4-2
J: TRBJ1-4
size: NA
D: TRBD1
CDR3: CASSQPGTGGATNEKLFF
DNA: TGTGCCAGCAGCCAACCCGGGACAGGGGGCGCAACTAATGAAAAACTGTTTTTT

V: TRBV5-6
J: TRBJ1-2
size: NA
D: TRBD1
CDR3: CASSLKDRAYYGYTF
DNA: TGTGCCAGCAGCTTAAAGGACAGGGCTTACTATGGCTACACCTTC

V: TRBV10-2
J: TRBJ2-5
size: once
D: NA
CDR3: CASRETTKETQYF
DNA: TGCGCCAGCAGAGAGACTACGAAAGAGACCCAGTACTTC

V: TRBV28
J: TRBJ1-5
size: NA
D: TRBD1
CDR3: CASSSGSGTGMQPQHF
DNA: TGTGCCAGCAGTTCCGGATCCGGGACAGGGATGCAGCCCCAGCATTTT

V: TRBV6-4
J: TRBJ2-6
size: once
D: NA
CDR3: CASSKQGSGANVLTF
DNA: TGTGCCAGCAGTAAACAGGGATCTGGGGCCAACGTCCTGACTTTC

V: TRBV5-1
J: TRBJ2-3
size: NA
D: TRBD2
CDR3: CASSLVPLAGGGTDTQYF
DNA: TGCGCCAGCAGCTTGGTCCCGCTAGCGGGAGGTGGCACAGATACGCAGTATTTT

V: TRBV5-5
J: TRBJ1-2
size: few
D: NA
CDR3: CASSPETGRGYGYTF
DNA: TGTGCCAGCAGCCCAGAGACCGGTCGAGGCTATGGCTACACCTTC

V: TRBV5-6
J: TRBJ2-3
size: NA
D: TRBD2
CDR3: CASTPFRDYTTDTQYF
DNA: TGTGCCAGCACCCCATTCCGGGACTACACCACAGATACGCAGTATTTT

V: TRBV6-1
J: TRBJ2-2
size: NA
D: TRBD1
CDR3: CASSGNRGAGELFF
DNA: TGTGCCAGCAGTGGAAACAGGGGCGCCGGGGAGCTGTTTTTT

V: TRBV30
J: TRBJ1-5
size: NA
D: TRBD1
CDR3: CAWSEGPNRGRWQPQHF
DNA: TGTGCCTGGAGTGAGGGGCCTAACAGGGGGCGATGGCAGCCCCAGCATTTT

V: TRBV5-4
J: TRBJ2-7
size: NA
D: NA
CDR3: CASRRAGVPYEQYF
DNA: TGTGCCAGCAGGAGGGCAGGGGTGCCCTACGAGCAGTACTTC

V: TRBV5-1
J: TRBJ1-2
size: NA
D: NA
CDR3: CASSLRAGSNYGYTF
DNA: TGCGCCAGCAGCTTGCGGGCAGGGTCCAACTATGGCTACACCTTC

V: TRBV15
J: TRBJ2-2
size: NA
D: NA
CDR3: CATSRSGGYTGELFF
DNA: TGTGCCACCAGCAGATCGGGTGGTTACACCGGGGAGCTGTTTTTT

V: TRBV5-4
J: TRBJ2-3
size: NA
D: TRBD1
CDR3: CASRVDRGWTDTQYF
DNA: TGTGCCAGCAGGGTGGACAGGGGGTGGACAGATACGCAGTATTTT

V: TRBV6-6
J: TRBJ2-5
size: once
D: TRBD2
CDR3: CASSAGLGIQETQYF
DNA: TGTGCCAGCAGTGCGGGACTAGGGATTCAAGAGACCCAGTACTTC

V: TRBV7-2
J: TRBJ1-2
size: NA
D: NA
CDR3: CASSLGASRGYTF
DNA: TGTGCCAGCAGCTTAGGGGCAAGTCGCGGCTACACCTTC

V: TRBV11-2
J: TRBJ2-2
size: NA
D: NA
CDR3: CASSLVSGPGTGELFF
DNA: TGTGCCAGCAGCTTAGTTTCAGGCCCGGGGACCGGGGAGCTGTTTTTT

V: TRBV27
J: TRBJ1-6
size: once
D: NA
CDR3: CASSLGAGQGVSPLHF
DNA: TGTGCCAGCAGTTTGGGGGCAGGGCAGGGCGTTTCACCCCTCCACTTT

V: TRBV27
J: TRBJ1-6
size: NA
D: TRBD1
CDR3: CASTRTGRLVDNSPLHF
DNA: TGTGCCAGCACTCGGACAGGAAGATTGGTTGATAATTCACCCCTCCACTTT

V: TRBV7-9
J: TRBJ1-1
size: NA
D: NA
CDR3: CASSLASWTRNTEAFF
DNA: TGTGCCAGCAGCTTAGCTAGCTGGACACGGAACACTGAAGCTTTCTTT

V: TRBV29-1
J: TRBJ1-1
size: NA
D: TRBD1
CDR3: CSVRTGWGTEAFF
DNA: TGCAGCGTACGGACAGGGTGGGGGACTGAAGCTTTCTTT

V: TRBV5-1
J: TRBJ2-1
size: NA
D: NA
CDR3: CASSPGQGNEQFF
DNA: TGCGCCAGCAGCCCCGGCCAGGGTAATGAGCAGTTCTTC

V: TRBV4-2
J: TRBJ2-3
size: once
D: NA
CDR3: CASSQGEGAGSSTDTQYF
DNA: TGTGCCAGCAGCCAAGGTGAAGGTGCGGGGTCCTCCACAGATACGCAGTATTTT

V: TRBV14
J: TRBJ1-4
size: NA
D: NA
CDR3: CASSQVGQKGEKLFF
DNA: TGTGCCAGCAGCCAAGTGGGGCAGAAAGGTGAAAAACTGTTTTTT

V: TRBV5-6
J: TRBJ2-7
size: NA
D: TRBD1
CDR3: CASSLPDRGISYEQYF
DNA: TGTGCCAGCAGTCTCCCCGACAGGGGTATATCCTACGAGCAGTACTTC

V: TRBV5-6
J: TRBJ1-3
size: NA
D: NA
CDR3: CASSRLRLEGDTIYF
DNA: TGTGCCAGCAGCCGCCTTCGATTGGAGGGAGACACCATATATTTT

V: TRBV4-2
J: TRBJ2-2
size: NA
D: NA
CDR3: CASSPSDGGAGELFF
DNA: TGTGCCAGCAGCCCCTCGGATGGGGGCGCCGGGGAGCTGTTTTTT

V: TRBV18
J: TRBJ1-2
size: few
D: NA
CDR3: CASSPGGEGAFYGYTF
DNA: TGTGCCAGCTCACCAGGAGGAGAGGGAGCCTTCTATGGCTACACCTTC

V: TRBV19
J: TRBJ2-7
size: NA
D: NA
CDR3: CASSMLLGGGEQYF
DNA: TGTGCCAGTAGTATGCTCCTGGGAGGTGGAGAGCAGTACTTC

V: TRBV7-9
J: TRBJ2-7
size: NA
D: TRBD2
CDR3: CASSPAGGSYEQYF
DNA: TGTGCCAGCAGCCCGGCGGGGGGCTCCTACGAGCAGTACTTC

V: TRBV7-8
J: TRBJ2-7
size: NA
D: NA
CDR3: CASSLLPGARYEQYF
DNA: TGTGCCAGCAGCTTACTCCCAGGGGCGCGCTACGAGCAGTACTTC

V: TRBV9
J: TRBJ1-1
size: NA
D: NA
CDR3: CASSVGVTYTEAFF
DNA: TGTGCCAGCAGCGTAGGAGTCACGTACACTGAAGCTTTCTTT

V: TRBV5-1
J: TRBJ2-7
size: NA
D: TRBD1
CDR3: CASSSGQGGNEQYF
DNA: TGCGCCAGCAGCTCGGGACAGGGGGGAAACGAGCAGTACTTC

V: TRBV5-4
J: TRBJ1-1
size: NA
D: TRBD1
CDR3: CASSVDRGSVTEAFF
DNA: TGTGCCAGCAGCGTCGACAGGGGTTCTGTGACTGAAGCTTTCTTT

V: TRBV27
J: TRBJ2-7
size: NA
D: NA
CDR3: CASSFEGRQYEQYF
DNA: TGTGCCAGCAGTTTTGAGGGCAGACAATACGAGCAGTACTTC

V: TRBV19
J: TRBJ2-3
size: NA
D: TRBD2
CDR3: CASSVREGRTDTQYF
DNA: TGTGCCAGTAGTGTCCGGGAGGGACGTACAGATACGCAGTATTTT